The 29 T cell receptor beta chains below all came from one sample that was sequenced in a study of somatic mutations in cytotoxic T cells in rheumatoid arthritis. Repertoires were generated with immunoSEQ multiplex PCR, while TCRdb's copy carries only in-frame clones and drops some. The sample shows 13,000 to 15,000 clones, 65% to 80% of them seen only once. Specimen: CD8+ T cells sorted from blood. The receptor source for this set is an adult with rheumatoid arthritis.

This rearrangement joins TRBV5-1 to TRBJ1-1; D call uncertain. Trimming pared 0 bases from V and 6 bases from J, leaving 6 bases between. Germline CDR1 reads SGHRS; CDR2 reads YFSETQ. This CDR3 is built from 12 residues. CDR3 sequence reads: CASSLVSSEAFF. The CDR3 DNA follows: TGCGCCAGCAGCTTGGTTAGCTCTGAAGCTTTCTTT.

This clone was observed a few times. This rearrangement joins TRBV9 to TRBJ2-7, with 7 bases matching TRBD2. This CDR3 is 14 amino acids long. Looked up from germline, CDR1 is SGDLS and CDR2 is YYNGEE. Trimming removed 1 base from V and 0 bases from J; junction bases left unmatched: 1. CDR3 DNA: TGTGCCAGCAGCGTAAGCGGGGTCTCCTACGAGCAGTACTTC. It encodes CASSVSGVSYEQYF.

CDR3 residues: CASSLDLRGNTGELFF. DNA of the CDR3: TGTGCCAGCAGCTTAGACCTGCGGGGGAACACCGGGGAGCTGTTTTTT. J is TRBJ2-2 and V is TRBV7-9, with D perhaps TRBD2 (6 bases). This CDR3 has 16 residues. V gave up 1 base and J gave up 1 base, with 10 bases separating them. Germline CDR1 and CDR2: SEHNR and FQNEAQ (reference sequence).

This chain connects TRBV6-1 to TRBJ2-5, with TRBD2 identical over 11 bases. CDR3 length: 18 amino acids. The germline V gene encodes CDR1 MNHNS and CDR2 SASEGT. Trimming took 1 base from V and 3 from J; bases not matched to a gene: 10. CDR3 sequence reads: CASSEGLAGLPSEETQYF. DNA for the CDR3: TGTGCCAGCAGTGAAGGACTAGCGGGGCTCCCTTCCGAAGAGACCCAGTACTTC.

J is TRBJ2-7 and V is TRBV7-6; D gene ambiguous. The CDR3 totals 15 residues. V was trimmed by 5 bases and J by 6 bases, leaving 20 bases between them. CDR1 and CDR2 (germline): SGHVS, FNYEAQ. CDR3 nucleotides: TGTGCCAGCAGCCCAGGCCGAACCCCATATCCCGAGCAGTACTTC. Translated: CASSPGRTPYPEQYF. The full variable domain, rest sourced from reference TRBV7-6 and TRBJ2-7, is GAGVSQSPRYKVTKRGQDVALRCDPISGHVSLYWYRQALGQGPEFLTYFNYEAQQDKSGLPNDRFSAERPEGSISTLTIQRTEQRDSAMYRCASSPGRTPYPEQYFGPGTRLTVT.

The chain recombines TRBV11-2 with TRBJ2-7, with D tentatively TRBD2 (5 bases). CDR3 length equals 17 residues. CDR1 and CDR2 from the germline V gene are SGHAT and FQNNGV. Trimming cost V 1 base and J 0 bases, with 16 bases left between them. As DNA, the CDR3 is TGTGCCAGCAGCTTAGGGACTGGTGGCCTTCACTCCTACGAGCAGTACTTC. Translation gives CASSLGTGGLHSYEQYF.

The chain carries TRBV15 and TRBJ2-5; 7 nucleotides align to TRBD2. V was pared by 0 bases and J by 0 bases, with 7 bases of the junction left unmatched. The germline gives CDR1 LNHNV, CDR2 YYDKDF (reference sequence). The CDR3 is 17 amino acids. DNA for the CDR3: TGTGCCACCAGCAGAGATGGTGGGGGGGGGTACCAAGAGACCCAGTACTTC. Translated: CATSRDGGGGYQETQYF.

The J gene is TRBJ2-1, the V gene TRBV11-2, with D possibly matching TRBD2 (7 bases). Trimming shortened V by 4 bases and J by 2 bases, and 12 bases separated the two germline ends. This CDR3 has 15 amino acids. CDR1 SGHAT and CDR2 FQNNGV come from the germline V gene. Written as DNA, the CDR3 is TGTGCCAGCAGCTCCGAGGGGGGGCCCTACAATGAGCAGTTCTTC. The encoded protein is CASSSEGGPYNEQFF.

V is TRBV27 and J is TRBJ1-2; TRBD1 might be the D (5 bases). The CDR3 contains 13 residues. The V end lost 5 bases, the J end lost 8 bases, and 15 bases lay between the germline ends. Germline assignment: CDR1 MNHEY and CDR2 SMNVEV (reference sequence). CDR3 DNA: TGTGCCAGCAGTGCTCAGGGCTATAAAGGCTACACCTTC. This gives the protein CASSAQGYKGYTF.

The chain uses TRBV5-1 and TRBJ1-1; D remains unclear. Trimming pared 1 base from V and 1 base from J, leaving 8 bases between. Germline V lookup: CDR1 SGHRS, CDR2 YFSETQ. The CDR3 has 14 residues. The CDR3 DNA reads as TGCGCCAGCAGCTTGTGGCAGGAGAACACTGAAGCTTTCTTT. This gives the protein CASSLWQENTEAFF.

The chain uses TRBV2 and TRBJ2-1, with TRBD2 matching 8 bases. V was clipped by 6 bases and J by 2 bases; unmatched bases: 6. The germline gives CDR1 SNHLY, CDR2 FYNNEI. CDR3 length: 15 amino acids. DNA for the CDR3: TGTGCCAGCAGGTCGGGGGGGGGCACCTACAATGAGCAGTTCTTC. It codes for CASRSGGGTYNEQFF.

The chain couples TRBV27 to TRBJ2-3; 12 positions agree with TRBD2. Germline V gene sequence: CDR1 MNHEY, CDR2 SMNVEV (reference sequence). This CDR3 spans 15 amino acids. Trimming took 4 bases from V and 5 from J; bases not matched to a gene: 4. The CDR3 reads CASSSSGGVLDTQYF. CDR3 DNA sequence: TGTGCCAGCAGTTCTAGCGGGGGGGTATTAGATACGCAGTATTTT.

The chain joins TRBV9 to TRBJ2-1, with D possibly TRBD2 on 5 matching bases. The CDR3 runs to 13 residues. V gave up 2 bases and J gave up 4 bases, with 7 bases separating them. The germline V gene encodes CDR1 SGDLS and CDR2 YYNGEE. The chain's CDR3 is CASSVEGYNEQFF. The CDR3 DNA is TGTGCCAGCAGCGTCGAGGGTTACAATGAGCAGTTCTTC. Supplemented by reference TRBV9 and TRBJ2-1, the full variable domain reads DSGVTQTPKHLITATGQRVTLRCSPRSGDLSVYWYQQSLDQGLQFLIQYYNGEERAKGNILERFSAQQFPDLHSELNLSSLELGDSALYFCASSVEGYNEQFFGPGTRLTVL.

This clone was detected only once. This chain joins TRBV11-1 and TRBJ1-1; D gene uncertain. The germline gives CDR1 SGHAT, CDR2 FQDESV (reference sequence). Trimming took 2 bases from V and 8 from J, leaving 12 bases between them. The CDR3 is 13 amino acids. This CDR3 is CASSLQDRSEAFF. The CDR3 DNA reads as TGTGCCAGCAGCTTACAAGACCGATCAGAAGCTTTCTTT.

V and J are TRBV7-8 and TRBJ2-5; 8 nucleotides match TRBD2. Germline-derived CDR1 and CDR2 are SGHVS and FQNEAQ. V gave up 0 bases and J gave up 5 bases; unmatched junction bases: 14. There are 18 residues in the CDR3. The CDR3 here is CASSLAWVSGAPGETQYF. The CDR3 nucleotides are TGTGCCAGCAGCTTAGCTTGGGTTAGCGGGGCCCCCGGGGAGACCCAGTACTTC.

This clone has more than one count but fewer than ten. The J gene is TRBJ1-1, the V gene TRBV7-9; D remains ambiguous. This CDR3 region has 13 residues. Germline V gives CDR1 SEHNR, CDR2 FQNEAQ (reference sequence). V lost 5 bases and J lost 2, with 9 bases in between. The CDR3 protein is CASSPKANTEAFF. In DNA form, the CDR3 reads TGTGCCAGCAGCCCCAAGGCAAACACTGAAGCTTTCTTT.

This clone turned up a few times. The rearrangement links TRBV11-2 to TRBJ2-3; D not resolved. The CDR3 covers 14 residues. Germline loops: CDR1 SGHAT, CDR2 FQNNGV. Trimming shortened V by 2 bases and J by 3 bases, and 9 bases separated the two germline ends. The CDR3 sequence is CASSLSYPTDTQYF. The CDR3 DNA sequence: TGTGCCAGCAGCTTATCATATCCTACAGATACGCAGTATTTT.

The gene calls are TRBV30 and TRBJ2-7; TRBD1 agrees at 10 bases. CDR1 and CDR2 from the germline V gene are GTSNPN and SVGIG (reference sequence). V lost 1 base to trimming and J lost 3 bases; unmatched junction nucleotides: 12. CDR3 size: 17 residues. CDR3 sequence (DNA): TGTGCCTGGAGTGGACAGGGGGCGATTCGGTACTACTACGAGCAGTACTTC. It specifies CAWSGQGAIRYYYEQYF.

The genes are TRBV7-9 and TRBJ1-2; D might be TRBD1 (5 bases). This CDR3 comprises 14 residues. The V and J ends lost 4 bases and 3 bases respectively, with 12 bases between them. The germline V gene encodes CDR1 SEHNR and CDR2 FQNEAQ (reference sequence). The DNA for the CDR3 is TGTGCCAGCAGCTCAGAGCCAGGGCACTATGGCTACACCTTC. It encodes CASSSEPGHYGYTF.

The CDR3 region is CASSGSQGPPGVSGNTIYF. The CDR3 nucleotides read TGTGCCAGCAGCGGATCACAGGGGCCCCCGGGCGTCTCTGGAAACACCATATATTTT. The chain is built from TRBV9 and TRBJ1-3; TRBD1 matches at 7 bases. CDR3 length: 19 residues. Trimming cost V 3 bases and J 0 bases; bases outside gene matches: 15. Germline values: CDR1 SGDLS, CDR2 YYNGEE.

This clone was observed a handful of times. This chain uses TRBV6-5 with TRBJ1-2; no definite D call. From germline, CDR1 is MNHEY and CDR2 SVGAGI. There are 15 residues in the CDR3. V lost 2 bases and J lost 4, with 14 bases in between. DNA of the CDR3: TGTGCCAGCAGTTACGGTCTGGGAGACCTCTATGGCTACACCTTC. This codes for CASSYGLGDLYGYTF.

In DNA, the CDR3 is TGTGCCAGCACGACAGAAACTAACTATGGCTACACCTTC. Translated, it gives CASTTETNYGYTF. The V and J genes are TRBV28 and TRBJ1-2; maybe TRBD1 (5 bases). V gave up 7 bases and J gave up 0 bases, with 9 bases separating them. The germline gives CDR1 MDHEN, CDR2 SYDVKM. There are 13 residues in the CDR3.

This chain joins TRBV5-4 and TRBJ1-2, with 10 bases matching TRBD1. The CDR3 loop spans 16 amino acids. Losses at the gene ends were 2 bases for V and 3 bases for J; bases not matched to a gene: 7. CDR1 and CDR2 (germline): SGHNT, YYREEE (reference sequence). The CDR3 is CASSLGPTGGDYGYTF. The CDR3 DNA reads as TGTGCCAGCAGCTTAGGCCCGACAGGGGGCGACTATGGCTACACCTTC.

CDR3 in DNA: TGTGCCAGCAGCTCCGGACCGAACACTGAAGCTTTCTTT. Protein product: CASSSGPNTEAFF. The chain joins TRBV7-9 to TRBJ1-1; D is unresolved. Germline CDR1 SEHNR, CDR2 FQNEAQ (reference sequence). V was pared by 4 bases and J by 1 base, with 7 bases between. There are 13 residues in the CDR3.

This clone has a handful of counts. V and J are TRBV4-3 and TRBJ2-1; D perhaps matches TRBD1 (5 bases). Germline V gene lookup returns CDR1 LGHNA and CDR2 YSLEER. Deletions cut 3 bases from V and 4 bases from J, with 7 bases between. The CDR3 loop spans 13 amino acids. CDR3 residues: CASSQGPYNEQFF. For the CDR3, the DNA is TGCGCCAGCAGCCAGGGGCCTTACAATGAGCAGTTCTTC.

This clone was counted only a few times. J is TRBJ1-5 and V is TRBV21-1; the table's D call, TRBD1, was not checked against the DNA. TRBV21-1 is deemed a pseudogene. The length of the CDR3 is 18 residues. The CDR3 protein is CASSLRDRDRFSNQPQHF. The CDR3 DNA is TGTGCCAGCAGCCTCCGGGACAGGGATCGTTTTAGCAATCAGCCCCAGCATTTT.

This clone showed up just a few times. The rearrangement joins TRBV4-2 to TRBJ1-1; D gene uncertain. This CDR3 has 12 residues. Trimming shortened V by 2 bases and J by 7 bases, and 8 bases separated the two germline ends. Germline V lookup: CDR1 LGHNA, CDR2 YNFKEQ. The CDR3 DNA sequence: TGTGCCAGCAGCCAAAGGAAGGATGAAGCTTTCTTT. This codes for CASSQRKDEAFF.

The rearrangement uses TRBV6-1 and TRBJ2-7; either TRBD1 or TRBD2 may fit D (6 bases each). The CDR3 totals 16 residues. Germline V gene sequence: CDR1 MNHNS, CDR2 SASEGT. V gave up 2 bases and J gave up 6 bases, with 20 bases separating them. CDR3 sequence reads: CASSERFGGRLGEQYF. CDR3 DNA: TGTGCCAGCAGTGAACGGTTTGGGGGGCGCTTAGGCGAGCAGTACTTC.

The J gene is TRBJ2-3, the V gene TRBV18; D uncertain. Germline CDR1 and CDR2: KGHSH and LQKENI. V was cut by 4 bases and J by 0 bases, with 5 bases left in between. The CDR3 has 13 amino acids. CDR3 sequence: CASSRYSTDTQYF. The CDR3 coding sequence is TGTGCCAGCTCACGGTACAGCACAGATACGCAGTATTTT.